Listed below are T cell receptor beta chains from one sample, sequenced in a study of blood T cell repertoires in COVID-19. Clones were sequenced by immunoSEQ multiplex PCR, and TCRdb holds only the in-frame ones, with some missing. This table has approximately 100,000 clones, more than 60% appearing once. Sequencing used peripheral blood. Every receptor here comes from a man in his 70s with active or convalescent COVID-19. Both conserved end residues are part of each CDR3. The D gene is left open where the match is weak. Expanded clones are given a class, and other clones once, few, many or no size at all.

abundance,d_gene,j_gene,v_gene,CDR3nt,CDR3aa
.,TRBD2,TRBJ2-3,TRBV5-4,TGTGCCAGCAGCTTATCGGGACTAGCGAGCACAGATACGCAGTATTTT,CASSLSGLASTDTQYF
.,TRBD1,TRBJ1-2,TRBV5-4,TGTGCCAGCAGCTTTGGGACAGGGGGTGCCCTCTATGGCTACACCTTC,CASSFGTGGALYGYTF
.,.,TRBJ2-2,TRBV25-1,TGTGCCAGCAGTGACCCCCGCTCCGGCACCGGGGAGCTGTTTTTT,CASSDPRSGTGELFF
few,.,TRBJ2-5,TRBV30,TGTGCCTGGAGTGCCGGAGAGACCCAGTACTTC,CAWSAGETQYF
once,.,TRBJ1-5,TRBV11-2,TGTGCCAGCAGCCCCTCCGGGGGAGGCGGCAATCAGCCCCAGCATTTT,CASSPSGGGGNQPQHF
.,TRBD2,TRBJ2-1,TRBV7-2,TGTGCCAGCAGCTTCCAGACCGGGACTAGCGGCCGTGGGGAGCAGTTCTTC,CASSFQTGTSGRGEQFF
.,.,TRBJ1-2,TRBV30,TGTGCCTGGAACCCCCCAGGGTTCGATGGCTACACCTTC,CAWNPPGFDGYTF
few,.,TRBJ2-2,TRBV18,TGTGCCAGCTCACCAGGACAGAACACCGGGGAGCTGTTTTTT,CASSPGQNTGELFF
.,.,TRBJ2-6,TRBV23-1,TGCGCCAGCAGCTCTGAGGGTCCCGATGGCTCTGGGGCCAACGTCCTGACTTTC,CASSSEGPDGSGANVLTF
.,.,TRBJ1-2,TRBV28,TGTGCCAGCAGTGAGGGGGGGACGGACAAGAAGGGCTACACCTTC,CASSEGGTDKKGYTF
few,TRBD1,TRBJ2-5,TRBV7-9,TGTGCCAGCAGCTTTTCGACAGGGATGGTCCGAGAGACCCAGTACTTC,CASSFSTGMVRETQYF
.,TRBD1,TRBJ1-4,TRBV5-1,TGCGCCAGCAAGGACGGGACAGGGGAGAGTGAAAAACTGTTTTTT,CASKDGTGESEKLFF
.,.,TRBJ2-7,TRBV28,TGTGCCAGCAGGAGCGTTTCCTACGAGCAGTACTTC,CASRSVSYEQYF
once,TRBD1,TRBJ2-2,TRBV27,TGTGCCAGCCGTCGGGCACAGGGGGATTCCGGGGAGCTGTTTTTT,CASRRAQGDSGELFF
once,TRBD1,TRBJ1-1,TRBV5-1,TGCGCCAGCAGCTTGGGCCCACAGGGGGTTGGCACTGAAGCTTTCTTT,CASSLGPQGVGTEAFF
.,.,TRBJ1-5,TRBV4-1,TGCGCCAGCAGCCAAGACTCCCTTTGGGACAACAATCAGCCCCAGCATTTT,CASSQDSLWDNNQPQHF
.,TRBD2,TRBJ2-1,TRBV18,TGTGCCAGCTCCCGTACCCTAGCGGGATTTAGCTCCTACAATGAGCAGTTCTTC,CASSRTLAGFSSYNEQFF
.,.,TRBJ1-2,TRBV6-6,TGTGCCAGCAGTTCTACGGCAGGGTTAGAGAGGGGCTACACCTTC,CASSSTAGLERGYTF
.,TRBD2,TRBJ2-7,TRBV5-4,TGTGCCAGCAGCCCCGGGACTAGTATACCCTACGAGCAGTACTTC,CASSPGTSIPYEQYF
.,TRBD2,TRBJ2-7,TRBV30,TGTGCCTGGAGTACGGGACTAGCGGGGAAGTACGAGCAGTACTTC,CAWSTGLAGKYEQYF
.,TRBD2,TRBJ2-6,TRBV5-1,TGCGCCAGCGGGCGGGGGGATCCTGGGGCCAACGTCCTGACTTTC,CASGRGDPGANVLTF
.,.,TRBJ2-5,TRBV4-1,TGCGCCAGCAGCCAAGACACGGGTCTACAAGAGACCCAGTACTTC,CASSQDTGLQETQYF
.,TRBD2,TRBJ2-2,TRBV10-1,TGCGCCAGCAGTGAGACAGGGACTAGATCCGGGGAGCTGTTTTTT,CASSETGTRSGELFF
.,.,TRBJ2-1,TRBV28,TGTGCCAGCAGTTTAGGGGTTACAGGCCACCTGTTCTTC,CASSLGVTGHLFF
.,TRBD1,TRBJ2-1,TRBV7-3,TGTGCCAGCAGCTTAAGGACAGGGTTTGCGCGCAGCTCCTACAATGAGCAGTTCTTC,CASSLRTGFARSSYNEQFF
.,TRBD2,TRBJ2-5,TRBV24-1,TGTGCCACCAGTGAAGGGACTAGCGCGGAGACCCAGTACTTC,CATSEGTSAETQYF
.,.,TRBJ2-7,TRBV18,TGTGCCAGCTCATCACGGGGGCGCTCCTACGAGCAGTACTTC,CASSSRGRSYEQYF
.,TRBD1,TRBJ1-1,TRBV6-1,TGTGCCAGCAGTGAAGGACAGGGGTTGTACACTGAAGCTTTCTTT,CASSEGQGLYTEAFF
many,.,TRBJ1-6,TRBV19,TGTGCCAGTAGTTGGGGAGGATATAATTCACCCCTCCACTTT,CASSWGGYNSPLHF
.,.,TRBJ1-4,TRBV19,TGTGCCAGTAGCCGGGCCGGCGGGTATGAAAAACTGTTTTTT,CASSRAGGYEKLFF
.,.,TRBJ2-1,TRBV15,TGTGCCACCAGCATGTATGGCGGCCAGTTCTTC,CATSMYGGQFF
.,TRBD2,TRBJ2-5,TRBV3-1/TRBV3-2,TGTGCCAGCAGCCCTACTAGCGGGGGGACTCAAGAGACCCAGTACTTC,CASSPTSGGTQETQYF
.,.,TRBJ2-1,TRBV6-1,TGTGCCAGCAGTGAAATCTCTGGCGGGTACAATGAGCAGTTCTTC,CASSEISGGYNEQFF
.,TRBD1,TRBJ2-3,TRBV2,TGTGCCAGTAGACAGGGACAAGGGGCAGATACGCAGTATTTT,CASRQGQGADTQYF
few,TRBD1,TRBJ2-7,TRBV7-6,TGTGCCAGCAGCTTAACAAAGGACAGGGGTGAGCAGTACTTC,CASSLTKDRGEQYF
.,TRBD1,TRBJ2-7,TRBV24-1,TGTGCCACCAGTGATGCTTCCGGGACAGGGTCCGAGCAGTACTTC,CATSDASGTGSEQYF
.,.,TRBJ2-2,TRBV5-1,TGCGCCAGCAGCTTGGCGGTGACAGGGAACACCGGGGAGCTGTTTTTT,CASSLAVTGNTGELFF
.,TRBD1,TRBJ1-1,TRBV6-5,TGTGCCAGCAGTCGGGACAGAGGCACTGAAGCTTTCTTT,CASSRDRGTEAFF
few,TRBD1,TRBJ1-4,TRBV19,TGTGCCAGTAGTACCGACAGGGGCGAAAAACTGTTTTTT,CASSTDRGEKLFF
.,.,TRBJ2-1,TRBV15,TGTGCCACCAGCAATTCCCTCAATGAGCAGTTCTTC,CATSNSLNEQFF